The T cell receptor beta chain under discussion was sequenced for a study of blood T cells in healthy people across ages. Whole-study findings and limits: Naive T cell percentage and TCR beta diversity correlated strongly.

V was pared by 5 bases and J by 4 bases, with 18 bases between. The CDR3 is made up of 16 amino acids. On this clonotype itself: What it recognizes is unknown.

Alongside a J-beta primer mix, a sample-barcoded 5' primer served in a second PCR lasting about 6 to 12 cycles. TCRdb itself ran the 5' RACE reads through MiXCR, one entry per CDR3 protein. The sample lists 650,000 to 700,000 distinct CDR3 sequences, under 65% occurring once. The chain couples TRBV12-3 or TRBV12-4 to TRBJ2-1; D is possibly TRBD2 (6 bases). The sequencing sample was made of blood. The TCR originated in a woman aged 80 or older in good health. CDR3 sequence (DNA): TGTGCCAGCAGTCCATCACGGGGGTCAGGATACAATGAGCAGTTCTTC. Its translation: CASSPSRGSGYNEQFF.